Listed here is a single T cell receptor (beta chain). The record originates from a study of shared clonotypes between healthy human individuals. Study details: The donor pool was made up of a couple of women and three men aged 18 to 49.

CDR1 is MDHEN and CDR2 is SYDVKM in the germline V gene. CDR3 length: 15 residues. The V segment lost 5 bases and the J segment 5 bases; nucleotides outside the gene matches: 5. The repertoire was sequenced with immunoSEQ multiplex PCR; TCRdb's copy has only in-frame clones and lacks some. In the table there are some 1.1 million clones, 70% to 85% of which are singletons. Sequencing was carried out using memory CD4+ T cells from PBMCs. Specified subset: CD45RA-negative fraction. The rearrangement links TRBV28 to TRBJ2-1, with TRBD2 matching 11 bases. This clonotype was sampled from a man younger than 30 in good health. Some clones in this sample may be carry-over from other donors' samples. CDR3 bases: TGTGCCAGCAGTGGGGGACTAGCGGAAAACAATGAGCAGTTCTTC. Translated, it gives CASSGGLAENNEQFF.